This TCR beta chain was profiled in a study of OX40 agonist ivuxolimab in advanced cancers. General study points: Both blood CD4+ and CD8+ T cells showed clonal growth by week 6 at 0.1 to 3.0 mg/kg.

Note on this clone: The antigen remains undetermined.

The CDR3 consists of 13 residues. Trimming cost V 2 bases and J 3 bases, with 8 bases left between them. CDR1 and CDR2 from the germline V gene are SEHNR and FQNEAQ (reference sequence). TCRdb keeps only in-frame clones here, not all; method: immunoSEQ multiplex PCR. The table includes 70,000 to 90,000 clones, around nine tenths detected once. Individuals having autoimmune disease history or systemic immunosuppression were not enrolled. At cycle 4 day 1, cycle 7 day 1, and baseline, blood was sampled. This specimen consisted of CD4+ or CD8+ T cells sorted from blood, obtained in a trial of the OX40 agonist ivuxolimab. The chain uses TRBV7-9 and TRBJ2-7; possible D gene TRBD2, 5 bases. The clonotype comes from an adult with an advanced solid tumor such as melanoma, head and neck, liver or kidney cancer. The chain's CDR3 is CASSLSGSYEQYF. The DNA of the CDR3 is TGTGCCAGCAGCTTATCGGGGAGCTACGAGCAGTACTTC. Full variable domain (outside the CDR3, taken from reference TRBV7-9 and TRBJ2-7): DTGVSQNPRHKITKRGQNVTFRCDPISEHNRLYWYRQTLGQGPEFLTYFQNEAQLEKSRLLSDRFSAERPKGSFSTLEIQRTEQGDSAMYLCASSLSGSYEQYFGPGTRLTVT.